The clone carrying this T cell receptor beta chain has only a few counts. Other DNA sequences in the sample encode the same CDR3. Under the authors' procedure: Estimation of nucleated cell counts was performed using reference gene primer amplification. The table came from immunoSEQ multiplex PCR; TCRdb's copy has only in-frame clones and leaves some out. V, J and clone size are those of that table, while D and trimming were read from the DNA. The table has some 210,000 clones, about four fifths seen once. Germline V gene lookup returns CDR1 SGHRS and CDR2 YFSETQ. This CDR3 is built from 14 residues. V was shortened by 0 bases and J by 4 bases, with 10 bases between the two germline ends. This entry comes from a study of blood T cell repertoires in COVID-19. Study in general: COVID-19 samples from acute and convalescent phases originated in the United States, Italy and Spain. From T cells, B-cell-depleted T cells, or PBMCs came the material, which was cDNA or gDNA.

The sequence was collected from a woman in her 70s with active or convalescent COVID-19. Material: peripheral blood. This chain joins TRBV5-1 and TRBJ1-2; D perhaps matches TRBD1 (6 bases). CDR3: CASSLGQAIYGYTF. DNA of the CDR3: TGCGCCAGCAGCTTGGGACAGGCGATCTATGGCTACACCTTC.